One sample yielded the 14 T cell receptor beta chains listed below, sequenced in a study of cytomegalovirus exposure and HLA in healthy donors (dated by TCRdb to 2016 to 2017). Libraries were constructed by the immunoSEQ multiplex PCR assay. A mixture of 60 forward primers for TCR Vbeta segments and 13 reverse primers for TCR Jbeta segments was used in the multiplex PCR. The table was pulled from immuneACCESS by TCRdb, which kept in-frame rearrangements only. Such tables lose some clones; where checked, under half of the loss comes from unresolved V genes, and the rest has no known cause. The sample includes approximately 100,000 clones, with over 60% observed a single time. Around 5% of the sample is in the top ten clones. The sample comprised PBMCs. These receptors all stem from a female donor in good health and CMV-seropositive.

V gene TRBV7-2 combines with J gene TRBJ1-4; D possibly corresponds to TRBD1 (5 bases). Germline CDR1 and CDR2: SGHTA and FQGNSA. The length of the CDR3 is 15 residues. V lost 0 bases and J 8 bases, leaving 13 bases between the germline ends. This chain's CDR3 is CASSLADLRGEKLFF. The CDR3 DNA follows: TGTGCCAGCAGCTTAGCGGACTTGCGGGGGGAAAAACTGTTTTTT.

The rearrangement links TRBV10-3 to TRBJ1-1; TRBD1 matches at 8 bases. This CDR3 has 14 amino acids. Germline assignment: CDR1 ENHRY and CDR2 SYGVKD. V was clipped by 5 bases and J by 10 bases; unmatched bases: 12. The CDR3 region is CAISTNDRGKGAFF. The DNA of the CDR3 is TGTGCCATCAGTACTAATGACAGGGGAAAAGGAGCTTTCTTT.

The chain recombines TRBV2 with TRBJ2-3; 7 nucleotides align to TRBD1. The germline V gene encodes CDR1 SNHLY and CDR2 FYNNEI. After removal of 6 bases from V and 4 bases from J, the junction contained 10 bases not matched to a gene. This CDR3 is built from 15 residues. In DNA, the CDR3 is TGTGCCAGCAGAGCACAGACAGGGATAGCAGATACGCAGTATTTT. It codes for CASRAQTGIADTQYF.

The chain recombines TRBV27 with TRBJ2-7, with D perhaps TRBD1 (5 bases). This CDR3 has 17 residues. Germline lookup yields CDR1 MNHEY and CDR2 SMNVEV (reference sequence). Trimming cost V 5 bases and J 0 bases, with 20 bases left between them. CDR3 in amino acids: CASSPPLRRADSYEQYF. CDR3 nucleotides: TGTGCCAGCAGTCCTCCTCTTCGCAGGGCGGACTCCTACGAGCAGTACTTC.

The chain carries TRBV2 and TRBJ2-7, with 7 positions matching TRBD1. CDR3 length equals 13 residues. V lost 11 bases and J lost 5; bases outside the gene matches: 12. Germline V gene lookup returns CDR1 SNHLY and CDR2 FYNNEI. CDR3 amino acids: CASKTGPTHEQYF. CDR3 sequence (DNA): TGTGCCTCAAAGACAGGGCCGACCCACGAGCAGTACTTC.

The genes are TRBV9 and TRBJ2-1; weak D call: TRBD2 (6 bases). V lost 3 bases and J lost 2, with 15 bases in between. CDR1 SGDLS and CDR2 YYNGEE come from the germline V gene. The CDR3 has 16 residues. The CDR3 DNA reads TGTGCCAGCAGCGGCCGTGGCGCTAGCGCCTACAATGAGCAGTTCTTC. This gives the protein CASSGRGASAYNEQFF. Drawing the rest from reference TRBV9 and TRBJ2-1, the complete variable domain is DSGVTQTPKHLITATGQRVTLRCSPRSGDLSVYWYQQSLDQGLQFLIQYYNGEERAKGNILERFSAQQFPDLHSELNLSSLELGDSALYFCASSGRGASAYNEQFFGPGTRLTVL.

The chain is built from TRBV6-1 and TRBJ2-1, with 7 bases matching TRBD2. V lost 6 bases and J lost 6; bases outside the gene matches: 11. Germline V gene lookup returns CDR1 MNHNS and CDR2 SASEGT. The CDR3 runs to 15 residues. As DNA, the CDR3 is TGTGCCAGCAGGTCCGGGGGACTAACCCTCAATGAGCAGTTCTTC. Its protein product is CASRSGGLTLNEQFF.

The chain combines TRBV11-3 with TRBJ2-4; 10 positions match TRBD2. The CDR3 covers 18 residues. Germline CDR1 SGHNT, CDR2 YENEEA. Unmatched junction bases numbered 8, after V lost 2 bases and J lost 1 base. The CDR3 is CASSLKQREGQAKNIQYF. CDR3 coding DNA: TGTGCCAGCAGCTTAAAGCAGCGGGAGGGCCAGGCCAAAAACATTCAGTACTTC.

The J gene is TRBJ1-5, the V gene TRBV30; D gene ambiguous. The length of the CDR3 is 14 residues. Trimming cost V 0 bases and J 2 bases, with 8 bases left between them. Germline-derived CDR1 and CDR2 are GTSNPN and SVGIG (reference sequence). This chain's CDR3 is CAWSVVQGNQPQHF. In DNA form, the CDR3 reads TGTGCCTGGAGTGTCGTGCAGGGCAATCAGCCCCAGCATTTT. The whole variable domain, filled in from reference TRBV30 and TRBJ1-5, reads SQTIHQWPATLVQPVGSPLSLECTVEGTSNPNLYWYRQAAGRGLQLLFYSVGIGQISSEVPQNLSASRPQDRQFILSSKKLLLSDSGFYLCAWSVVQGNQPQHFGDGTRLSIL.

V gene TRBV10-3 combines with J gene TRBJ1-3, with D uncertain. CDR3 length: 16 amino acids. Germline CDR1 and CDR2: ENHRY and SYGVKD. Trimming took off 4 bases at V and 0 bases at J, with 13 bases between the two ends. Written as DNA, the CDR3 is TGTGCCATCAGTGGGGCTGACGGGAGCTCTGGAAACACCATATATTTT. This translates into CAISGADGSSGNTIYF.

The rearrangement uses TRBV7-3 and TRBJ1-2; D is unclear. Germline V gene lookup returns CDR1 SGHTA and CDR2 FQGTGA. The V and J ends lost 4 bases and 8 bases respectively, with 17 bases between them. CDR3 length equals 14 residues. CDR3 residues: CASSSGIETRGYTF. The DNA of the CDR3 is TGTGCCAGCAGCTCCGGGATCGAAACACGGGGCTACACCTTC.

The gene calls are TRBV2 and TRBJ1-2, with 7 nucleotides matching TRBD1. The CDR3 contains 13 residues. V shed 2 bases, J shed 7 bases, and the junction held 4 bases outside the gene matches. The germline V gene has CDR1 SNHLY and CDR2 FYNNEI. This chain's CDR3 is CASSESGGGGYTF. For the CDR3, the DNA is TGTGCCAGCAGTGAATCAGGGGGAGGTGGCTACACCTTC.

This rearrangement joins TRBV28 to TRBJ1-2; TRBD1 is a possible D gene (5 bases). The V end lost 6 bases, the J end lost 7 bases, and 15 bases lay between the germline ends. The CDR3 is 13 amino acids. Germline V gene sequence: CDR1 MDHEN, CDR2 SYDVKM. The chain's CDR3 is CASSYDRTRGYTF. The CDR3 coding sequence is TGTGCCAGCAGCTACGACCGGACACGTGGCTACACCTTC.

This rearrangement joins TRBV5-1 to TRBJ1-1; D may be TRBD1 (6 bases). Trimming shortened V by 5 bases and J by 2 bases, and 13 bases separated the two germline ends. In germline, CDR1 is SGHRS, CDR2 YFSETQ. The CDR3 totals 14 residues. The CDR3, as DNA: TGCGCCAGCAGAGACAGGACGGGCAACACTGAAGCTTTCTTT. Translation gives CASRDRTGNTEAFF.